The TCR beta chain under discussion was sequenced for a study of T cell repertoires in cytomegalovirus infection. Overall study: Indicated by public TCR beta signatures were CMV infection and matching HLA type. Whole-study results and caveats: Cumulative public TCR beta family frequency identified carriers of CMV plus the relevant HLA.

The germline V gene has CDR1 SEHNR and CDR2 FQNEAQ (reference sequence). The V end lost 4 bases, the J end lost 5 bases, and 8 bases lay between the germline ends. This CDR3 is built from 12 residues. TCRdb used MiXCR to reprocess the reads, holding one entry per CDR3 protein. There are almost 300,000 distinct CDR3 sequences in the sample; about 9.2% occur only once, and less than 3% lies in the top ten. There are many counts of this clonotype. Its target is not known. The gene calls are TRBV7-9 and TRBJ1-1; D is ambiguous. The clonotype comes from a human donor in good health (CMV status not recorded). Some clones in this sample may be carry-over from other donors' samples. Sample: PBMCs. The CDR3 bases are TGTGCCAGCAGCTACATGGAGACTGAAGCTTTCTTT. It yields the protein CASSYMETEAFF.